This TCR beta chain was obtained from a study of blood T cell repertoires in COVID-19. Study context: The origin of the acute and convalescent COVID-19 samples was the United States, Italy and Spain. In each case, the material was cDNA or gDNA derived from T cells, B-cell-depleted T cells, or PBMCs.

A Seattle source enrolled patients during active infection and followed them longitudinally. Trimming stripped 2 bases from V and 4 bases from J, with 12 bases between. Germline CDR1 and CDR2: SGHDT and YYEEEE. The CDR3 length is 14 residues. Per the study methods: Cell counts per sample came from amplifying reference gene primers. This table comes from immunoSEQ multiplex PCR, and its TCRdb copy is limited to in-frame clones, with some not included. That table furnishes V, J and clone size, whereas the DNA furnished D and trimming. Of around 46,000 clones in the sample, 80% to 90% were seen once. The TCR sequence derives from a woman at least 80 years old with COVID-19, enrolled during active disease. Sequenced input: peripheral blood. This sequence joins TRBV5-6 and TRBJ1-1; D may be TRBD1 (5 bases). The CDR3 DNA reads TGTGCCAGCAGCTTAATTGGAGGGACCACTGAAGCTTTCTTT. Encoded protein: CASSLIGGTTEAFF.